This T cell receptor beta chain was observed in a study of T cell responses to AZD1222 COVID-19 vaccine. As to this clone: The target antigen is unknown.

Study-level findings and limits: Variant regions that are unmutated are reportedly the target of nearly half of spike-specific TCRs. Possibly, clonal diversity was underestimated; donors were largely white British and included more females.

Produced via immunoSEQ multiplex PCR; TCRdb's table is partial and in-frame only. The sample records roughly 100,000 clones, about 88% being singletons. Specimen: peripheral blood, collected on day 0 of AZD1222 vaccination. This TCR derives from an adult in good health.

The CDR3: CASSLGLGETQYF. The CDR3 DNA reads TGTGCCAGCAGCTTGGGGCTAGGGGAGACCCAGTACTTC. The chain joins TRBV5-6 to TRBJ2-5; no reliable D call. Trimming took off 0 bases at V and 5 bases at J, with 8 bases between the two ends. Germline loops: CDR1 SGHDT, CDR2 YYEEEE. CDR3 length: 13 amino acids.